This record covers a single T cell receptor (beta chain). This record comes from a study of cytomegalovirus exposure and HLA in healthy donors. The V and J ends lost 3 bases and 4 bases, in that order; junction bases with no gene match: 7. Germline V gene lookup returns CDR1 MNHEY and CDR2 SVGAGI. The CDR3 runs to 16 residues. PCR employed 60 Vbeta and 13 Jbeta primers. Data came from immunoSEQ multiplex PCR; TCRdb stores just in-frame clones and leaves some out. The repertoire includes about 190,000 clones, approximately 80% of them detected once, and 13% to 15% sits in the top ten. The rearrangement links TRBV6-5 to TRBJ2-5; TRBD2 matches 11 bases. This receptor was identified in a woman aged 25 to 39 in good health and CMV-seropositive. Sequenced input: PBMCs. The CDR3 loop reads CASSYSRTSGGETQYF. Written as DNA, the CDR3 is TGTGCCAGCAGTTATAGTCGAACTAGCGGGGGAGAGACCCAGTACTTC.